This T cell receptor beta chain comes out of a study of beta chain features in type 1 diabetes. Study observations and caveats: When Type 1 diabetes patients were examined, their TCRB CDR3s proved moderately but significantly shorter in all four CD4+ subsets. PCR could preferentially amplify shorter templates, alike in patients and controls. Naive, central memory and Treg TCRB repertoires seemed to resemble each other more closely in patients than they did in healthy donors.

Sort purity for all populations was recorded as exceeding 98%. Germline assignment: CDR1 SGHDN and CDR2 FVKESK. The CDR3 runs to 12 residues. V was clipped by 5 bases and J by 8 bases; unmatched bases: 4. TCRB transcripts that were expressed got sequenced, as all of the isolated RNA had been reverse transcribed. TCRdb keeps only in-frame clones here, not all; method: immunoSEQ multiplex PCR. The repertoire consists of about half a million clones, with about 10% occurring once and the leading ten covering 0.045% to 0.06%. This clone has just a few counts. Antigen unknown. The receptor was isolated from a woman younger than 35 in good health. The sequenced sample consisted of naive CD4+ T cells from blood. J is TRBJ1-2 and V is TRBV14, with 8 bases that match TRBD1. The CDR3 spells CASSWTGSGYTF. The CDR3 coding sequence is TGTGCCAGCAGCTGGACAGGGAGCGGCTACACCTTC. Full variable domain (rest looked up from reference TRBV14 and TRBJ1-2): EAGVTQFPSHSVIEKGQTVTLRCDPISGHDNLYWYRRVMGKEIKFLLHFVKESKQDESGMPNNRFLAERTGGTYSTLKVQPAELEDSGVYFCASSWTGSGYTFGSGTRLTVV.